The rows below give T cell receptor beta chains drawn from one sample of a study of T cell responses to AZD1222 COVID-19 vaccine. TCRdb's copy holds only in-frame clones and misses some; the assay was immunoSEQ multiplex PCR. The table has roughly 49,000 clones, about three quarters seen once. Specimen: peripheral blood, collected on day 0 of AZD1222 vaccination. Receptors originate from an adult in good health. Both conserved end residues are part of each CDR3. D genes are given only for firm matches. Rows give clone size only sometimes, using once, few, many, or a class for an expanded clone.

v_call: TRBV14; clone_size: NA; j_call: TRBJ1-6; d_call: TRBD1; cdr3_nt: TGTGCCAGCAGCCGCGGGACAGCGCGTTCACCCCTCCACTTT; cdr3_aa: CASSRGTARSPLHF
v_call: TRBV4-2; clone_size: NA; j_call: TRBJ2-6; d_call: NA; cdr3_nt: TGTGCCAGCAGCCAAGATTGGGGGCACGGGGCCAACGTCCTGACTTTC; cdr3_aa: CASSQDWGHGANVLTF
v_call: TRBV29-1; clone_size: NA; j_call: TRBJ2-1; d_call: NA; cdr3_nt: TGCAGCGTTGGTGAGGGGTCCTACAATGAGCAGTTCTTC; cdr3_aa: CSVGEGSYNEQFF
v_call: TRBV3-1/TRBV3-2; clone_size: NA; j_call: TRBJ2-1; d_call: NA; cdr3_nt: TGTGCCAGCAGCCAAGATAGCGGCTCCTACAATGAGCAGTTCTTC; cdr3_aa: CASSQDSGSYNEQFF
v_call: TRBV5-4; clone_size: NA; j_call: TRBJ2-7; d_call: TRBD2; cdr3_nt: TGTGCCAGCAGCCCGGGACTAGCGGGGGACGGGAAGCAGTACTTC; cdr3_aa: CASSPGLAGDGKQYF
v_call: TRBV4-1; clone_size: few; j_call: TRBJ2-3; d_call: TRBD2; cdr3_nt: TGCGCCAGCAGCCCCAGCGGGGGTAAGTTTGGTACGCAGTATTTT; cdr3_aa: CASSPSGGKFGTQYF
v_call: TRBV5-5; clone_size: NA; j_call: TRBJ2-1; d_call: NA; cdr3_nt: TGTGCCAGCAGCTTGAGGGCCAGTGGGGAAAATGAGCAGTTCTTC; cdr3_aa: CASSLRASGENEQFF
v_call: TRBV6-1; clone_size: NA; j_call: TRBJ1-6; d_call: NA; cdr3_nt: TGTGCCAGCAGTGACGGTCTCAATTCACCCCTCCACTTT; cdr3_aa: CASSDGLNSPLHF
v_call: TRBV28; clone_size: NA; j_call: TRBJ2-7; d_call: NA; cdr3_nt: TGTGCCAGCAGTTTTAGAGGGACGGATGGATTCTCCTACGAGCAGTACTTC; cdr3_aa: CASSFRGTDGFSYEQYF
v_call: TRBV28; clone_size: NA; j_call: TRBJ2-5; d_call: TRBD1; cdr3_nt: TGTGCCAGCAGTTTGCTGGGACAGTCCCAAGAGACCCAGTACTTC; cdr3_aa: CASSLLGQSQETQYF
v_call: TRBV19; clone_size: NA; j_call: TRBJ2-5; d_call: TRBD1; cdr3_nt: TGTGCCAGTAGAGGGACAGGGTTGGAGACCCAGTACTTC; cdr3_aa: CASRGTGLETQYF
v_call: TRBV6-5; clone_size: NA; j_call: TRBJ2-2; d_call: NA; cdr3_nt: TGTGCCAGCAGACTGAACACCGGGGAGCTGTTTTTT; cdr3_aa: CASRLNTGELFF
v_call: TRBV7-8; clone_size: NA; j_call: TRBJ2-3; d_call: NA; cdr3_nt: TGTGCCAGCAGCCTCACCGAGGATACGCAGTATTTT; cdr3_aa: CASSLTEDTQYF
v_call: TRBV2; clone_size: NA; j_call: TRBJ1-1; d_call: TRBD1; cdr3_nt: TGTGCCAGCAGTCGGACAGGGAGAGGAACTGAAGCTTTCTTT; cdr3_aa: CASSRTGRGTEAFF
v_call: TRBV6-5; clone_size: NA; j_call: TRBJ2-7; d_call: NA; cdr3_nt: TGTGCCACCAGGGACGGACATTTAAACTACGAGCAGTACTTC; cdr3_aa: CATRDGHLNYEQYF
v_call: TRBV12-5; clone_size: once; j_call: TRBJ1-2; d_call: NA; cdr3_nt: TGTGCTAGTGGTTTGGGCCCCGACAGAAATCCTAACTATGGCTACACCTTC; cdr3_aa: CASGLGPDRNPNYGYTF
v_call: TRBV20-1; clone_size: NA; j_call: TRBJ2-3; d_call: NA; cdr3_nt: TGCAGTGCCAGACTAGATACGCAGTATTTT; cdr3_aa: CSARLDTQYF
v_call: TRBV6-1; clone_size: NA; j_call: TRBJ2-5; d_call: TRBD1; cdr3_nt: TGTGCCAGCAGTGAAGCGCGAGAGGGGGCTACCCAGTACTTC; cdr3_aa: CASSEAREGATQYF
v_call: TRBV4-1; clone_size: NA; j_call: TRBJ2-2; d_call: NA; cdr3_nt: TGCGCCAGCAGCCAAGAGGAGCGGGCGTACACCGGGGAGCTGTTTTTT; cdr3_aa: CASSQEERAYTGELFF
v_call: TRBV5-1; clone_size: NA; j_call: TRBJ2-3; d_call: NA; cdr3_nt: TGCGCCAGCAGCTTCCCAGGGGACGATACGCAGTATTTT; cdr3_aa: CASSFPGDDTQYF
v_call: TRBV11-3; clone_size: NA; j_call: TRBJ1-1; d_call: NA; cdr3_nt: TGTGCCAGCAGCTCAGGCGCTGAAGCTTTCTTT; cdr3_aa: CASSSGAEAFF
v_call: TRBV2; clone_size: once; j_call: TRBJ1-1; d_call: NA; cdr3_nt: TGTGCCAGCAGGAAACAGGGCTTCGATGAAGCTTTCTTT; cdr3_aa: CASRKQGFDEAFF